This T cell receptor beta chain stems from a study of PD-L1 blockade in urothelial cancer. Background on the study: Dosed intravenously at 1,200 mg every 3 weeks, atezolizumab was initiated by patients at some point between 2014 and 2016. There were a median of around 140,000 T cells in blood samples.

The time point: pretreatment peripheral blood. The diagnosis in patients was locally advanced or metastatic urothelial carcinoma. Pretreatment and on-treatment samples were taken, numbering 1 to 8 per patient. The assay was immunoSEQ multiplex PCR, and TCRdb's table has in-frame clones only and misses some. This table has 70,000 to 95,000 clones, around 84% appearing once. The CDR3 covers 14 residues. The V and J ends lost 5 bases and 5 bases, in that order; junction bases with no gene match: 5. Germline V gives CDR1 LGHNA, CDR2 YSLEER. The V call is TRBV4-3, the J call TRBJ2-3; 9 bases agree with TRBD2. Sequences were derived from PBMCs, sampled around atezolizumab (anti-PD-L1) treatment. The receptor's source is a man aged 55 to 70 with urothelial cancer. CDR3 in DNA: TGCGCCAGCAGCATAGCGGGAGTGGGAGATACGCAGTATTTT. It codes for CASSIAGVGDTQYF.